The subject of this entry is one TCR beta chain. It has no known antigen specificity. The sample holds no much larger clone one base away, and base qualities are not on file. V loses 5 bases of germline sequence and J loses 4 bases, and the interval between the two ends is 17 bases. CDR1 SGHAT and CDR2 FQNNGV were looked up in the germline V gene. The CDR3 sequence holds 15 residues, the cysteine and phenylalanine included. Here the CDR3 DNA is all that survives: 45 bases in frame from base 1. The immunoSEQ Assay was used to sequence TCR beta CDR3 regions from DNA. From the authors' description of their analysis: T cell density was computed as TCR beta template counts normalized to usable DNA estimated by amplifying housekeeping genes. Richness was estimated with the preseqR package, extrapolating to 400,000 templates for PBMC samples and 120,000 templates for tissue samples. Clonality was calculated as one minus Pielou's evenness. Differential abundance testing on productive amino-acid clonotypes, with a minimum total count of 5 and an alpha of 0.1, was used to identify tissue-enriched TCRs. The Jaccard Index and the Morisita Overlap Index were used to measure repertoire overlap between compartments. TCR beta CDR3s were clustered by GLIPH together with public tetramer-defined viral CDR3s, and at least three viral sequences plus V-gene enrichment were required for viral motifs. TCRdb's version of the immuneACCESS table is confined to in-frame rearrangements and falls short of the full clone set. An unresolved V gene accounts for under half of the shortfall where checked; the remainder is of unknown origin. V and J calls and clone size follow that table, whereas D and trimming were derived from the DNA. The sample includes over 50,000 clones, with 75% to 90% observed a single time. The ten largest clones add up to about a sixth of the sample.

At diagnosis, peripheral blood, uninvolved tumor-adjacent lung and tumor were collected and stored as a combination of fresh-frozen and FFPE material. Blood samples were analyzed as peripheral blood mononuclear cells for TCR repertoire profiling. This entry belongs to a study of T cells in localized non-small cell lung cancer (dated by TCRdb to the early 2020s). Broadly, across the study: The study examined T cell repertoires in hundreds of patients with early-stage NSCLC and compared tumors with uninvolved tumor-adjacent lungs. NSCLC patients had a mean age of approximately 70 years, and approximately 140 were male and about a hundred female. The cohort was made up of approximately 250 treatment-naive NSCLC patients whose localized lung tumors had been resected. Beyond this particular receptor, the publication reports: Because multi-region tumor sequencing was not performed, intratumor heterogeneity could not be ruled out. The highest T cell clonality was observed in uninvolved tumor-adjacent lung, where clonality exceeded that of tumor, suggesting that antigenic responses were more focused in uninvolved tumor-adjacent lung. Higher T cell density in blood was associated with longer overall survival, whereas higher clonality in adjacent lung was associated with shorter survival. A median of about 53 of the top 100 tumor clones were detected in paired uninvolved adjacent lung, and 28 of these tumor clones were also found among the top 100 clones of the paired uninvolved adjacent lung. Because the study design was exploratory, TCR variables were selected using unadjusted p-values without false-discovery rate correction.

This TCR derives from a man aged 40 to 70 with stage III lung adenocarcinoma. Here the chain combines TRBV11-2 and TRBJ1-1, and perhaps TRBD1 as D gene, on 5 matching bases. The source material was peripheral blood mononuclear cells, sampled before any cancer treatment. CDR3 loop: CASSTGQGGVTEAFF. The DNA sequence reads TGTGCCAGCAGCACTGGGCAGGGCGGGGTCACTGAAGCTTTCTTT.